This T cell receptor (beta chain) was sequenced in a study of technical replicates of blood from a few donors. The protocol was immunoSEQ multiplex PCR, while the TCRdb copy is restricted to in-frame clones and leaves out a portion. The sample contains 95,000 to 100,000 clones, approximately 96% of which appear only once. Germline V gene lookup returns CDR1 MDHEN and CDR2 SYDVKM. The germline V and J ends were trimmed by 6 bases and 5 bases, with 16 bases remaining between them. The CDR3 consists of 14 residues. Sequenced input: T cells isolated from PBMCs. The gene calls are TRBV28 and TRBJ1-2; D is unclear. The TCR comes from a human donor in good health. The DNA for the CDR3 is TGTGCCAGCAGCCGAGAGGGCCCCCTTTATGGCTACACCTTC. Its protein is CASSREGPLYGYTF.